Following are 16 T cell receptor beta chains from one sample sequenced in a study of T cell repertoires in cytomegalovirus infection. Via MiXCR, TCRdb re-called the reads, giving one row per CDR3 protein. The table includes about 78,000 distinct CDR3 sequences, roughly 40% detected once. No antigens are known for them. The sample here was CD8+ T cells from cultured PBMCs, taken from culture after CMV antigen stimulation. These receptor sequences come from a human donor in good health (CMV status not recorded). Some clones in this sample may be carry-over from other donors' samples.

This clonotype was seen a few times. The chain is built from TRBV7-6 and TRBJ2-1; D is unclear. The germline V gene encodes CDR1 SGHVS and CDR2 FNYEAQ. The CDR3 spans 13 residues. V dropped 6 bases and J dropped 4 bases, with 10 bases sitting between them. The CDR3, as DNA: TGTGCCAGCAGTCCTAGGGATTACAATGAGCAGTTCTTC. Protein: CASSPRDYNEQFF. Filled out from reference TRBV7-6 and TRBJ2-1, the complete variable domain reads GAGVSQSPRYKVTKRGQDVALRCDPISGHVSLYWYRQALGQGPEFLTYFNYEAQQDKSGLPNDRFSAERPEGSISTLTIQRTEQRDSAMYRCASSPRDYNEQFFGPGTRLTVL.

This clonotype was seen just once. This chain connects TRBV6-2 or TRBV6-3 to TRBJ2-3, with D perhaps TRBD1 or TRBD2 (5 bases each). The CDR3 consists of 15 residues. The germline CDR1 and CDR2 sequences are MNHEY and SVGEGT. Trimming removed 4 bases at V and 0 bases at J, with 11 bases between. The CDR3 nucleotides read TGTGCCAGCAGTTCCGGGACGGTTAGCACAGATACGCAGTATTTT. It specifies CASSSGTVSTDTQYF.

The V call is TRBV12-3 or TRBV12-4, the J call TRBJ2-5; 9 bases are shared with TRBD2. The CDR3 loop spans 15 amino acids. V lost 8 bases and J lost 5; bases outside the gene matches: 12. The CDR3 sequence is CASRGGGAGRETQYF. The CDR3 bases are TGTGCCAGCCGAGGCGGGGGGGCTGGGCGGGAGACCCAGTACTTC.

The chain recombines TRBV27 with TRBJ2-7; tentative D call: TRBD1 (5 bases). This CDR3 is built from 13 residues. From germline, CDR1 is MNHEY and CDR2 SMNVEV (reference sequence). V was shortened by 0 bases and J by 5 bases, with 8 bases between the two germline ends. The CDR3 here is CASSLSKGNEQYF. For the CDR3, the DNA is TGTGCCAGCAGTTTATCTAAGGGGAACGAGCAGTACTTC.

J is TRBJ2-3 and V is TRBV4-3; TRBD2 is a possible D gene (5 bases). CDR1 LGHNA and CDR2 YSLEER come from the germline V gene. V was shortened by 1 base and J by 2 bases, with 13 bases between the two germline ends. CDR3 size: 16 residues. CDR3 amino acids: CASSQGVGSSTDTQYF. CDR3 nucleotides: TGCGCCAGCAGCCAAGGTGTTGGGAGTTCCACAGATACGCAGTATTTT.

There are a few counts of this clonotype. The gene calls are TRBV11-1 and TRBJ2-3; 8 bases are a match to TRBD2. The CDR3 loop spans 15 amino acids. Germline assignment: CDR1 SGHAT and CDR2 FQDESV (reference sequence). The V segment lost 8 bases and the J segment 1 base; nucleotides outside the gene matches: 8. This chain's CDR3 is CASRSSRGGTDTQYF. In DNA form, the CDR3 reads TGTGCCAGCCGCTCCTCGCGGGGGGGCACAGATACGCAGTATTTT.

The chain has TRBV6-5 and TRBJ2-1; 10 bases agree with TRBD1. The V gene end was trimmed by 6 bases and the J gene end by 7 bases; junction bases not matched to a gene: 3. CDR3 length equals 13 residues. The V gene's germline CDR1 is MNHEY and CDR2 SVGAGI. The CDR3 region has the DNA TGTGCCAGCAGCTGGGACAGGGGAAATGAGCAGTTCTTC. Translated: CASSWDRGNEQFF.

This clonotype was observed a few times. This chain connects TRBV7-6 to TRBJ1-1; D is perhaps TRBD1 (6 bases). Looked up from germline, CDR1 is SGHVS and CDR2 is FNYEAQ. V was trimmed by 4 bases and J by 4 bases, leaving 16 bases between them. The CDR3 is 15 amino acids. CDR3: CASSYGQTGSTEAFF. The CDR3 DNA reads TGTGCCAGCAGCTACGGACAGACGGGGAGCACTGAAGCTTTCTTT.

This clonotype has a count of ten or more. V usage is TRBV7-6 and J usage is TRBJ2-7; D uncertain. Germline V lookup: CDR1 SGHVS, CDR2 FNYEAQ. This CDR3 spans 13 amino acids. The V end lost 4 bases, the J end lost 1 base, and 8 bases lay between the germline ends. The DNA for the CDR3 is TGTGCCAGCAGCTCCCCCGAATCCTACGAGCAGTACTTC. Protein: CASSSPESYEQYF.

The chain recombines TRBV6-6 with TRBJ1-2; a possible D gene is TRBD1 (6 bases). The CDR3 length is 13 residues. Germline CDR1 reads MNHNY; CDR2 reads SVGAGI (reference sequence). Trimming cost V 7 bases and J 4 bases, with 13 bases left between them. Here the CDR3 DNA reads TGTGCCAGCACCGCGGACAGAACCTATGGCTACACCTTC. It yields the protein CASTADRTYGYTF.

Concerning this clonotype: This clone may be a read error of a much larger clone one base away. The chain employs TRBV7-8 and TRBJ1-1; D is ambiguous. The CDR3 spans 13 residues. V dropped 2 bases and J dropped 1 base, with 5 bases sitting between them. Per germline, CDR1 SGHVS and CDR2 FQNEAQ. CDR3 nucleotides: TGTGCCAGCAGCTTAAAACGGAACACTGAAGCTTTCTTT. Its translation is CASSLKRNTEAFF. Full variable domain (remainder filled in from reference TRBV7-8 and TRBJ1-1): GAGVSQSPRYKVAKRGQDVALRCDPISGHVSLFWYQQALGQGPEFLTYFQNEAQLDKSGLPSDRFFAERPEGSVSTLKIQRTQQEDSAVYLCASSLKRNTEAFFGQGTRLTVV.

This clonotype showed up just a few times. The rearrangement uses TRBV6-6 and TRBJ1-5, with 9 nucleotides matching TRBD1. The germline V gene encodes CDR1 MNHNY and CDR2 SVGAGI (reference sequence). Trimming at V came to 4 bases and at J to 1 base, leaving 2 bases not matched to a gene. The CDR3 contains 15 residues. The chain's CDR3 is CASSLDRGSNQPQHF. CDR3 in DNA: TGTGCCAGCAGTTTGGACAGGGGCAGCAATCAGCCCCAGCATTTT.

The genes are TRBV2 and TRBJ1-2; D is uncertain. Trimming left V 3 bases short and J 8 bases short, with 10 bases between. Germline values: CDR1 SNHLY, CDR2 FYNNEI. This CDR3 comprises 12 residues. The chain's CDR3 is CASSENEHGYTF. CDR3 nucleotides: TGTGCCAGCAGTGAGAACGAGCACGGCTACACCTTC.

The chain couples TRBV6-8 to TRBJ1-5; 8 bases align to TRBD1. Germline-derived CDR1 and CDR2 are MNHGY and SAAAGT. Trimming at V came to 6 bases and at J to 5 bases, leaving 9 bases not matched to a gene. CDR3 length: 15 residues. The chain's CDR3 is CASSSDGTGHQPQHF. In DNA, the CDR3 is TGTGCCAGCAGCTCCGATGGGACAGGTCATCAGCCCCAGCATTTT.

The rearrangement joins TRBV5-5 to TRBJ2-4; no clear D gene. Looked up from germline, CDR1 is SGHKS and CDR2 is YYEKEE (reference sequence). The CDR3 covers 17 residues. V lost 0 bases and J lost 0, with 13 bases in between. The CDR3 DNA sequence: TGTGCCAGCAGCTTGGCCGGAGTGTTTCAAGCCAAAAACATTCAGTACTTC. Translating it yields CASSLAGVFQAKNIQYF.

This chain uses TRBV5-6 with TRBJ1-5; D not certain. CDR3 length equals 13 residues. Germline lookup yields CDR1 SGHDT and CDR2 YYEEEE. V was pared by 2 bases and J by 4 bases, with 7 bases between. The CDR3 region is CASSFSGNQPQHF. The DNA for the CDR3 is TGTGCCAGCAGCTTTAGTGGTAATCAGCCCCAGCATTTT. The entire variable domain, with the rest obtained from reference TRBV5-6 and TRBJ1-5, is as follows: DAGVTQSPTHLIKTRGQQVTLRCSPKSGHDTVSWYQQALGQGPQFIFQYYEEEERQRGNFPDRFSGHQFPNYSSELNVNALLLGDSALYLCASSFSGNQPQHFGDGTRLSIL.